A selection of T cell receptor beta chains follows, all from one sample in a study of T-cell memory formation after mild COVID-19. TCRdb reprocessed the 5' RACE reads via MiXCR and lists one record per CDR3 protein. This table holds roughly 130,000 distinct CDR3 sequences, 5% to 6.5% found once. Sequenced input: PBMCs or a T cell subset sorted from them (not recorded which). The receptors originated from an adult woman who had mild COVID-19 (a few samples of this study predate the infection). Cell type and time point are not known. The CDR3 runs from the conserved cysteine through the conserved F or W. Each record gives: J gene, D gene, clone size, V gene, CDR3 DNA, CDR3 protein. The D gene is left open where the match is weak. Clone size is shown for a subset of rows, as once, few, many or a class of expanded clone.

j_gene: TRBJ2-1
d_gene: NA
abundance: NA
v_gene: TRBV2
CDR3nt: TGTGCCAGCAGTGAAGCTAGCGGTTACAATGAGCAGTTCTTC
CDR3aa: CASSEASGYNEQFF

j_gene: TRBJ1-2
d_gene: NA
abundance: NA
v_gene: TRBV7-2
CDR3nt: TGTGCCAGCAGCCTAATGCAGGGACGTGACTATGGCTACACCTTC
CDR3aa: CASSLMQGRDYGYTF

j_gene: TRBJ2-3
d_gene: NA
abundance: few
v_gene: TRBV28
CDR3nt: TGTGCCAGCAGTTTAGTCTCGCGGGGACTCAGCACAGATACGCAGTATTTT
CDR3aa: CASSLVSRGLSTDTQYF

j_gene: TRBJ2-3
d_gene: NA
abundance: NA
v_gene: TRBV5-6
CDR3nt: TGTGCCAGCAGCCCTAGTCCCGGGACATTAACAGGAGCGCAGTATTTT
CDR3aa: CASSPSPGTLTGAQYF

j_gene: TRBJ2-1
d_gene: NA
abundance: many
v_gene: TRBV9
CDR3nt: TGTGCCAGCGGAGGAGGGACACGCGGGAATGAGCAGTTCTTC
CDR3aa: CASGGGTRGNEQFF

j_gene: TRBJ1-1
d_gene: TRBD1
abundance: few
v_gene: TRBV12-3/TRBV12-4
CDR3nt: TGTGCCAGCAGTGCCAGGACAGGGGAGAACACTGAAGCTTTCTTT
CDR3aa: CASSARTGENTEAFF

j_gene: TRBJ2-1
d_gene: NA
abundance: NA
v_gene: TRBV24-1
CDR3nt: TGTGCCACCAGTTCAGGGGGGCGGGGAGTGGGTGAGCAGTTCTTC
CDR3aa: CATSSGGRGVGEQFF

j_gene: TRBJ1-1
d_gene: NA
abundance: many
v_gene: TRBV18
CDR3nt: TGTGCCAGCTCAACTGAGATGAACACTGAAGCTTTCTTT
CDR3aa: CASSTEMNTEAFF

j_gene: TRBJ2-1
d_gene: NA
abundance: NA
v_gene: TRBV4-3
CDR3nt: TGCGCCAGCAGCCAAGTATATCGGCAAACCTACAATGAGCAGTTCTTC
CDR3aa: CASSQVYRQTYNEQFF

j_gene: TRBJ2-2
d_gene: TRBD1
abundance: NA
v_gene: TRBV19
CDR3nt: TGTGCCAGTAGTCCAGGGGGCTACGCCGGGGAGCTGTTTTTT
CDR3aa: CASSPGGYAGELFF

j_gene: TRBJ2-3
d_gene: TRBD2
abundance: NA
v_gene: TRBV20-1
CDR3nt: TGCAGTGCCAGCCCTAGATGGGGAAGCGGGGGGAGCACAGATACGCAGTATTTT
CDR3aa: CSASPRWGSGGSTDTQYF

j_gene: TRBJ2-2
d_gene: TRBD2
abundance: NA
v_gene: TRBV5-5
CDR3nt: TGTGCCAGCAGCTTCTTAGCTAGCGGGAGGAACGGGGAGCTGTTTTTT
CDR3aa: CASSFLASGRNGELFF

j_gene: TRBJ2-3
d_gene: NA
abundance: many
v_gene: TRBV5-1
CDR3nt: TGCGCCAGCAGCTTGGATGCCTCGGCAGATACGCAGTATTTT
CDR3aa: CASSLDASADTQYF

j_gene: TRBJ2-3
d_gene: NA
abundance: many
v_gene: TRBV7-2
CDR3nt: TGTGCCATCCGGGGAGAGCGGTCGCCGGCAGATACGCAGTATTTT
CDR3aa: CAIRGERSPADTQYF

j_gene: TRBJ2-3
d_gene: NA
abundance: NA
v_gene: TRBV29-1
CDR3nt: TGCAGCGTCGACAGGAAAGGGACAGATACGCAGTATTTT
CDR3aa: CSVDRKGTDTQYF

j_gene: TRBJ2-7
d_gene: TRBD2
abundance: NA
v_gene: TRBV3-1
CDR3nt: TGTGCCAGCAGCCAATATAGCGGGACCATGGGCTACGAGCAGTACTTC
CDR3aa: CASSQYSGTMGYEQYF

j_gene: TRBJ1-2
d_gene: NA
abundance: many
v_gene: TRBV12-3/TRBV12-4
CDR3nt: TGTGCCAGCAGTTTAATTGCCAGAGCTAACTATGGCTACACCTTC
CDR3aa: CASSLIARANYGYTF

j_gene: TRBJ2-2
d_gene: TRBD1
abundance: few
v_gene: TRBV10-2
CDR3nt: TGCGCCAGCAGAATGCGAGGACAGGGCTTTACCGGGGAGCTGTTTTTT
CDR3aa: CASRMRGQGFTGELFF

j_gene: TRBJ2-3
d_gene: NA
abundance: NA
v_gene: TRBV5-6
CDR3nt: TGTGCCAGCAGCCTAGGGACCCCACGAACAGATACGCAGTATTTT
CDR3aa: CASSLGTPRTDTQYF

j_gene: TRBJ2-5
d_gene: NA
abundance: many
v_gene: TRBV7-8
CDR3nt: TGTGCCAGCAGCTTAGGCCGCTCTGGCGGAGAGACCCAGTACTTC
CDR3aa: CASSLGRSGGETQYF

j_gene: TRBJ1-6
d_gene: TRBD1
abundance: NA
v_gene: TRBV6-6
CDR3nt: TGTGCCAGCGACAGGGAAGATAATTCACCCCTCCACTTT
CDR3aa: CASDREDNSPLHF

j_gene: TRBJ2-5
d_gene: NA
abundance: many
v_gene: TRBV24-1
CDR3nt: TGTGCCACCAGTGAAGGACGTTGGGCGAAGACCCAGTACTTC
CDR3aa: CATSEGRWAKTQYF

j_gene: TRBJ2-1
d_gene: TRBD2
abundance: many
v_gene: TRBV11-2
CDR3nt: TGTGCCAGCAGCCGGGTGGGACTAGCCGGGCGTGAGCAGTTCTTC
CDR3aa: CASSRVGLAGREQFF

j_gene: TRBJ1-1
d_gene: NA
abundance: few
v_gene: TRBV5-1
CDR3nt: TGCGCCAGCAGCTTGGGGTTTTCAGGCAACACTGAAGCTTTCTTT
CDR3aa: CASSLGFSGNTEAFF

j_gene: TRBJ2-3
d_gene: NA
abundance: few
v_gene: TRBV5-1
CDR3nt: TGCGCCAGCAGCTTGGAGCTCACTCAGTCCACAGATACGCAGTATTTT
CDR3aa: CASSLELTQSTDTQYF

j_gene: TRBJ2-4
d_gene: NA
abundance: many
v_gene: TRBV20-1
CDR3nt: TGCAGTGCTACGCGACAGTTTCTAGCCAAAAACATTCAGTACTTC
CDR3aa: CSATRQFLAKNIQYF

j_gene: TRBJ2-3
d_gene: NA
abundance: NA
v_gene: TRBV4-1
CDR3nt: TGCGCCAGCAGCCAAGATGGGGTACAGGGCACAGATACGCAGTATTTT
CDR3aa: CASSQDGVQGTDTQYF

j_gene: TRBJ2-3
d_gene: TRBD2
abundance: NA
v_gene: TRBV12-3/TRBV12-4
CDR3nt: TGTGCCAGCAGTCTGGGGACTAGACAAGATACGCAGTATTTT
CDR3aa: CASSLGTRQDTQYF

j_gene: TRBJ1-3
d_gene: TRBD1
abundance: few
v_gene: TRBV6-6
CDR3nt: TGTGCCAGCAGCTTAGGACAGGGCAAGAACACCATATATTTT
CDR3aa: CASSLGQGKNTIYF

j_gene: TRBJ2-1
d_gene: TRBD2
abundance: few
v_gene: TRBV5-1
CDR3nt: TGCGCCAGCAGGGCAAGGTCTAGCGGCAATGAGCAGTTCTTC
CDR3aa: CASRARSSGNEQFF

j_gene: TRBJ1-1
d_gene: TRBD1
abundance: NA
v_gene: TRBV5-4
CDR3nt: TGTGCCAGCAGCCCGAACCAGGGGGCGTACACTGAAGCTTTCTTT
CDR3aa: CASSPNQGAYTEAFF